These 13 T cell receptor beta chains share one sample of origin, sequenced in a study of blood T cell repertoires in COVID-19. Profiling relied on immunoSEQ multiplex PCR, and the TCRdb table lists in-frame clones only, not all of them. The data contain hundreds of thousands of clones, about nine tenths of them singletons. The sample was PBMCs or T cells enriched from blood (not recorded which). Receptor source: a man in his sixties who had recovered from COVID-19.

The chain is built from TRBV7-2 and TRBJ2-5, with a tentative D call TRBD1 (5 bases). The CDR3 extends over 16 amino acids. The germline V and J ends were trimmed by 0 bases and 2 bases, with 13 bases remaining between them. The germline V gene has CDR1 SGHTA and CDR2 FQGNSA. DNA for the CDR3: TGTGCCAGCAGCTTAGCAGGTTGGGCAGGGCAAGAGACCCAGTACTTC. It translates to CASSLAGWAGQETQYF.

The chain couples TRBV28 to TRBJ1-1; 9 nucleotides line up with TRBD1. Trimming cost V 3 bases and J 0 bases; bases outside gene matches: 8. Germline values: CDR1 MDHEN, CDR2 SYDVKM. The CDR3 loop spans 17 amino acids. The CDR3 DNA sequence: TGTGCCAGCAGTTTTCGGACAGGGGCGACAATGAACACTGAAGCTTTCTTT. It yields the protein CASSFRTGATMNTEAFF.

V usage is TRBV19 and J usage is TRBJ1-1, with unresolved D. The CDR3 is 14 residues long. Germline V CDR1 and CDR2: LNHDA, SQIVND (reference sequence). V lost 4 bases, J lost 3 bases, and 12 bases lay in between. CDR3 in DNA: TGTGCCAGTAGTAGCCTTCGGGAGGACACTGAAGCTTTCTTT. Protein product: CASSSLREDTEAFF.

The J gene is TRBJ1-1, the V gene TRBV6-5; 7 nucleotides line up with TRBD1. V shed 5 bases and J 1 base; nucleotides not matched to a gene: 4. The CDR3 has 14 amino acids. CDR1 MNHEY and CDR2 SVGAGI come from the germline V gene. CDR3 region: CASSPRDRNTEAFF. The CDR3 region has the DNA TGTGCCAGCAGTCCCCGGGACAGGAACACTGAAGCTTTCTTT.

The V and J genes are TRBV16 and TRBJ1-5; 7 bases are shared with TRBD1. CDR1 and CDR2 from the germline V gene are KGHSY and FQNENV. The junction had 3 bases not matched to a gene; V was cut back by 3 bases and J by 4 bases. This CDR3 is 14 amino acids long. CDR3: CASSHTTGNQPQHF. CDR3 coding DNA: TGTGCCAGCAGCCATACGACAGGGAATCAGCCCCAGCATTTT.

The chain joins TRBV5-1 to TRBJ2-1; 9 nucleotides line up with TRBD1. CDR1 and CDR2 from the germline V gene are SGHRS and YFSETQ. Trimming at V came to 5 bases and at J to 4 bases, leaving 7 bases not matched to a gene. The CDR3 covers 15 residues. CDR3 sequence reads: CASSSGTGLYNEQFF. CDR3 bases: TGCGCCAGCAGTTCCGGGACAGGGCTATACAATGAGCAGTTCTTC.

This clone was counted ten times or more. The same CDR3 also results from other DNA sequences found in this sample. This chain joins TRBV4-3 and TRBJ2-7; tentatively, D is TRBD2 (6 bases). This CDR3 is 15 amino acids long. Germline loops: CDR1 LGHNA, CDR2 YSLEER. V lost 0 bases and J 4 bases, leaving 13 bases between the germline ends. The CDR3 region has the DNA TGCGCCAGCAGCCAAGATCGAGGTAGCGGATACGAGCAGTACTTC. Protein sequence: CASSQDRGSGYEQYF.

The chain combines TRBV6-6 with TRBJ2-5; TRBD2 is a possible D gene (5 bases). Trimming removed 6 bases from V and 4 bases from J, with 6 bases in between. Germline lookup yields CDR1 MNHNY and CDR2 SVGAGI (reference sequence). CDR3 size: 11 residues. Here the CDR3 DNA reads TGTGCCAGCAGAACTAGAGAGACCCAGTACTTC. It is translated as CASRTRETQYF.

The V gene is TRBV5-1, the J gene TRBJ1-4, with 9 bases identical to TRBD1. The germline gives CDR1 SGHRS, CDR2 YFSETQ. The CDR3 is 15 residues long. Unmatched junction bases numbered 9, after V lost 5 bases and J lost 7 bases. CDR3 nucleotide sequence: TGCGCCAGCAGATATGCCGGGACAGGGCCTGAAAAACTGTTTTTT. Amino acids: CASRYAGTGPEKLFF.

J is TRBJ1-3 and V is TRBV28; 10 positions agree with TRBD1. Germline lookup yields CDR1 MDHEN and CDR2 SYDVKM. The length of the CDR3 is 16 residues. With V trimmed by 5 bases and J by 0 bases, 4 bases remained unmatched. CDR3 in amino acids: CASSPTGGASGNTIYF. Here the CDR3 DNA reads TGTGCCAGCAGTCCGACAGGGGGCGCCTCTGGAAACACCATATATTTT.

The rearrangement uses TRBV7-9 and TRBJ2-1, with D unclear. The CDR3 covers 15 residues. V lost 1 base and J lost 4, with 11 bases in between. From germline, CDR1 is SEHNR and CDR2 FQNEAQ (reference sequence). The CDR3 coding sequence is TGTGCCAGCAGCTTAGTTGCGGAATCTTACAATGAGCAGTTCTTC. Its protein product is CASSLVAESYNEQFF.

The rearrangement joins TRBV18 to TRBJ1-3; D is undetermined. V was cut by 5 bases and J by 0 bases, with 5 bases left in between. Germline CDR1 reads KGHSH; CDR2 reads LQKENI. The CDR3 covers 13 residues. CDR3 region: CASSYSSGNTIYF. CDR3 DNA sequence: TGTGCCAGCTCATACAGCTCTGGAAACACCATATATTTT.

This chain uses TRBV14 with TRBJ2-1, with unresolved D. This CDR3 contains 13 residues. Per germline, CDR1 SGHDN and CDR2 FVKESK. Trimming took 0 bases from V and 8 from J, leaving 8 bases between them. Here the CDR3 reads CASSQELGHEQFF. Here the CDR3 DNA reads TGTGCCAGCAGCCAAGAGCTGGGCCATGAGCAGTTCTTC.